This TCR beta chain is from a study of neurological immune-mediated disorders. TCRdb redid the calling of the 5' RACE reads with MiXCR, one entry per CDR3 protein. The repertoire holds approximately 46,000 distinct CDR3 sequences, with approximately 3% as singletons. The V gene's germline CDR1 is SGHRS and CDR2 YFSETQ. Germline trimming cut 4 bases from V and 0 bases from J; bases unmatched to any gene: 6. The CDR3 contains 16 residues. This clonotype was recorded at least ten times. The J gene is TRBJ2-5, the V gene TRBV5-1; 10 bases are a match to TRBD1. Input material: PBMCs. The clonotype was recovered from a woman aged 50 to 65 with multiple sclerosis. DNA for the CDR3: TGCGCCAGCAGCCGAACGGGACAGGGGAACCAAGAGACCCAGTACTTC. It codes for CASSRTGQGNQETQYF. The variable domain in full, with the rest retrieved from reference TRBV5-1 and TRBJ2-5, is KAGVTQTPRYLIKTRGQQVTLSCSPISGHRSVSWYQQTPGQGLQFLFEYFSETQRNKGNFPGRFSGRQFSNSRSEMNVSTLELGDSALYLCASSRTGQGNQETQYFGPGTRLLVL.